This TCR beta chain was captured by sequencing in a study of T cell changes during pregnancy in multiple sclerosis. The protocol was immunoSEQ multiplex PCR, while the TCRdb copy is restricted to in-frame clones and leaves out a portion. The sample has approximately 38,000 clones, roughly 90% seen once. There are 15 residues in the CDR3. V lost 5 bases and J lost 8; bases outside the gene matches: 11. Germline V gene lookup returns CDR1 SEHNR and CDR2 FQNEAQ (reference sequence). This receptor was obtained from a female donor with multiple sclerosis, enrolled in a pregnancy study. Material: CD8+ T cells from peripheral blood mononuclear cells, obtained in the third trimester of pregnancy. The chain couples TRBV7-9 to TRBJ2-1, with 8 bases fitting TRBD2. The chain's CDR3 is CASSLSSSGSDEQFF. Here the CDR3 DNA reads TGTGCCAGCAGCCTATCTAGCAGCGGGAGTGATGAGCAGTTCTTC.